This TCR beta chain was observed in a study of cytomegalovirus exposure and HLA in healthy donors. Amplification used 60 Vbeta primers and 13 Jbeta primers. Some clones are missing from TCRdb's copy, which holds only in-frame ones; the method was immunoSEQ multiplex PCR. The sample holds about 240,000 clones, about 81% seen once. Study results and caveats: Presence/absence analyses assumed roughly uniform sequencing depth across donors, which may not hold. Segments of the TCR beta V type were, in most cases, productive about 90% or about 30% of the time in an earlier analysis. Later analysis identified a missense DCLRE1C variant that was linked to TCR beta V- and J-gene trimming.

Germline V CDR1 and CDR2: SQVTM, ANQGSEA. Unmatched junction bases numbered 8, after V lost 2 bases and J lost 5 bases. The CDR3 consists of 14 residues. A word on this clone: Its specificity is unknown.

Source material: PBMCs. The clonotype was recovered from a woman aged 55-70 years in good health and CMV-seropositive. The chain links TRBV29-1 to TRBJ1-1; 7 nucleotides line up with TRBD1. CDR3 loop: CSVELTGRRTEAFF. The CDR3 nucleotides are TGCAGCGTTGAACTGACAGGGAGACGGACTGAAGCTTTCTTT.